This TCR beta chain was sequenced in a study of blood T cell repertoires in COVID-19. Overall study: In each case, the material was cDNA or gDNA derived from T cells, B-cell-depleted T cells, or PBMCs.

The CDR3 is 15 amino acids. Trimming took 4 bases from V and 3 from J, leaving 16 bases between them. CDR1 SGDLS and CDR2 YYNGEE come from the germline V gene. Authors' methods: Reference gene primer amplification gave nucleated cell count estimates. Profiling relied on immunoSEQ multiplex PCR, and the TCRdb table lists in-frame clones only, not all of them. V and J calls and clone size are as listed in that table; D and trimming were resolved from the DNA. The repertoire has a few hundred thousand clones, around 89% of them found once; the top ten carry about 2%. Enrollees, 18 to 89 years old, lived in 24 US areas. Participants reported their clinical history, and cohort assignment relied on those reports.

This clonotype was obtained from a woman between 40 and 50 years old who had recovered from COVID-19. The specimen sequenced was PBMCs or T cells enriched from blood (not recorded which). The rearrangement joins TRBV9 to TRBJ1-1; weak D call: TRBD1 (5 bases). The CDR3 DNA follows: TGTGCCAGCAGCCCCCGGTCAGGGTGGGACACTGAAGCTTTCTTT. It codes for CASSPRSGWDTEAFF. The full variable domain, in which reference TRBV9 and TRBJ1-1 provide the parts outside the CDR3, is DSGVTQTPKHLITATGQRVTLRCSPRSGDLSVYWYQQSLDQGLQFLIQYYNGEERAKGNILERFSAQQFPDLHSELNLSSLELGDSALYFCASSPRSGWDTEAFFGQGTRLTVV.